The next 24 T cell receptor beta chains were all read from a single sample in a study of immune heterogeneity within non-small cell lung tumors. Bulk tumor genomic DNA served as template, at around 600 ng per sample. Biopsies, several per primary tumor and spaced far apart, were collected during surgery. With untreated, newly diagnosed non-small cell lung cancer, the patients went on to undergo curative surgery. TCR beta CDR3 amplification used multiplex PCR with 32 V and 13 J primers. TCRdb re-called the multiplex PCR reads through MiXCR, storing one row per CDR3 protein. This sample carries about 11,000 distinct CDR3 sequences, approximately 20% of them seen once, and the ten largest clones take roughly 3.5%. The sample comprised lung tumor tissue. The receptors shown here come from a man between 60 and 75 years old with non-small cell lung cancer.

This clonotype was picked up a small number of times. The chain joins TRBV5-1 to TRBJ1-1; no clear D gene. The length of the CDR3 is 17 residues. V was cut by 4 bases and J by 1 base, with 20 bases left in between. Per the germline V gene, CDR1 is SGHRS and CDR2 is YFSETQ. Here the CDR3 reads CASSPGVAGASNTEAFF. The CDR3 nucleotides read TGCGCCAGCAGCCCCGGAGTAGCAGGAGCTTCGAACACTGAAGCTTTCTTT. The variable domain in full, with the rest retrieved from reference TRBV5-1 and TRBJ1-1, is KAGVTQTPRYLIKTRGQQVTLSCSPISGHRSVSWYQQTPGQGLQFLFEYFSETQRNKGNFPGRFSGRQFSNSRSEMNVSTLELGDSALYLCASSPGVAGASNTEAFFGQGTRLTVV.

Turning to this clonotype: A much larger clone sits a single nucleotide away, making a read error possible. CDR3 coding DNA: TGTGCCAGCAGTGGGACCGTGAACACTGAAGCTCTCTTT. Translation: CASSGTVNTEALF. This chain joins TRBV2 and TRBJ1-1; D is undetermined. There are 13 residues in the CDR3. Germline V gives CDR1 SNHLY, CDR2 FYNNEI.

By share, this clonotype counts as medium-sized (0.01 to 0.1%). CDR3 in DNA: TGTGCCAGTAGTTTAAACTCACCTGGGGATACGCAGTATTTT. The encoded protein is CASSLNSPGDTQYF. V is TRBV19 and J is TRBJ2-3, with D hard to call. The CDR3 length is 14 residues. V lost 5 bases, J lost 6 bases, and 15 bases lay in between. Germline V gene sequence: CDR1 LNHDA, CDR2 SQIVND (reference sequence).

V gene TRBV5-5 combines with J gene TRBJ2-1; a weak D match, TRBD2 (7 bases). This CDR3 contains 13 residues. The germline gives CDR1 SGHKS, CDR2 YYEKEE (reference sequence). V lost 4 bases and J lost 9, with 14 bases in between. The CDR3: CASSPGGGGEQFF. The CDR3 region has the DNA TGTGCCAGCAGCCCAGGCGGGGGCGGTGAGCAGTTCTTC.

The V and J genes are TRBV5-4 and TRBJ1-1, with 7 bases lining up with TRBD1. Germline-derived CDR1 and CDR2 are SGHNT and YYREEE (reference sequence). The CDR3 is 15 amino acids. Losses at the gene ends were 4 bases for V and 2 bases for J; bases not matched to a gene: 8. The chain's CDR3 is CASSPRQGTNTEAFF. The DNA for the CDR3 is TGTGCCAGCAGCCCGAGACAGGGCACTAACACTGAAGCTTTCTTT.

The genes are TRBV5-1 and TRBJ2-7, with 11 nucleotides matching TRBD1. Germline V CDR1 and CDR2: SGHRS, YFSETQ. V shed 3 bases, J shed 3 bases, and the junction held 2 bases outside the gene matches. The CDR3 consists of 14 residues. CDR3 amino acids: CASSSGQGGYEQYF. DNA of the CDR3: TGCGCCAGCAGCTCGGGACAGGGGGGCTACGAGCAGTACTTC.

V and J are TRBV7-9 and TRBJ1-1; unclear D gene. CDR3 length: 13 amino acids. CDR1 SEHNR and CDR2 FQNEAQ come from the germline V gene (reference sequence). V was shortened by 1 base and J by 8 bases, with 11 bases between the two germline ends. This chain's CDR3 is CASSLEPGSEAFF. The CDR3 region has the DNA TGTGCCAGCAGCTTAGAACCCGGGTCCGAAGCTTTCTTT.

This clonotype is labeled as medium-sized. The chain couples TRBV5-1 to TRBJ2-3; D is uncertain. V shed 5 bases and J shed 2 bases, with 12 bases lying between them. Germline lookup yields CDR1 SGHRS and CDR2 YFSETQ. The CDR3 is made up of 14 amino acids. Here the CDR3 DNA reads TGCGCCAGCAGTCCAGCGAGACTCACAGATACGCAGTATTTT. This gives the protein CASSPARLTDTQYF.

This clonotype was seen a few times. Just one base apart from a much larger clone, this may be a read error. This chain connects TRBV7-9 to TRBJ1-4, with 9 bases identical to TRBD1. V shed 0 bases, J shed 6 bases, and the junction held 8 bases outside the gene matches. This CDR3 has 17 amino acids. Germline assignment: CDR1 SEHNR and CDR2 FQNEAQ (reference sequence). CDR3 amino acids: CASSLACTGGVDEKLFF. CDR3 nucleotides: TGTGCCAGCAGCTTAGCGTGTACAGGGGGCGTGGATGAAAAACTGTTTTTT.

This clonotype came up a few times. The chain is built from TRBV7-9 and TRBJ2-1, with TRBD2 matching 8 bases. The CDR3 spans 13 residues. Trimming at V came to 3 bases and at J to 6 bases, leaving 1 base not matched to a gene. Germline assignment: CDR1 SEHNR and CDR2 FQNEAQ (reference sequence). CDR3 in amino acids: CASSLTSVNEQFF. CDR3 nucleotides: TGTGCCAGCAGCTTGACTAGCGTCAATGAGCAGTTCTTC.

Details on this clonotype: This may be a read error: a much more frequent sequence differs by one nucleotide. This sequence joins TRBV6-5 and TRBJ2-7; 10 bases agree with TRBD2. This CDR3 region has 15 residues. CDR1 is MNHEY, CDR2 SVGAGI, per germline. CDR3 region: CVSSYSSGSSYEQYF. CDR3 in DNA: TGTGTCAGCAGTTACTCTAGCGGGAGCTCCTACGAGCAGTACTTC.

This clonotype counts as medium-sized. The rearrangement uses TRBV6-1 and TRBJ2-7, with 11 bases aligning to TRBD1. Germline CDR1 reads MNHNS; CDR2 reads SASEGT. V shed 8 bases, J shed 6 bases, and the junction held 0 bases outside the gene matches. The CDR3 has 11 amino acids. CDR3 in DNA: TGTGCCAGCGGGACAGGGGGCGAGCAGTACTTC. Its protein is CASGTGGEQYF.

This clonotype is termed medium-sized. This chain joins TRBV12-3 or TRBV12-4 and TRBJ1-2; D possibly corresponds to TRBD1 (6 bases). This CDR3 region has 14 residues. Between the trimmed V and J ends, which lost 7 bases and 7 bases, there was a span of 19 bases. CDR3 loop: CASTLSQGGGGYTF. The DNA of the CDR3 is TGTGCCAGCACCCTTTCACAGGGTGGCGGTGGCTACACCTTC.

Sample share makes this clonotype medium-sized. The V gene is TRBV2, the J gene TRBJ2-7, with D possibly matching TRBD2 (5 bases). Germline CDR1 reads SNHLY; CDR2 reads FYNNEI. With 1 base removed from V and 3 bases from J, the gap between germline ends came to 16 bases. The CDR3 is 16 amino acids. CDR3 sequence (DNA): TGTGCCAGCAGTGAAGGTAATCGTGGGAGCCTCTACGAGCAGTACTTC. Translating it yields CASSEGNRGSLYEQYF.

This clonotype is deemed medium-sized. This rearrangement joins TRBV20-1 to TRBJ2-7; D possibly uses TRBD1 or TRBD2 (5 bases each). The CDR3 is made up of 15 amino acids. In germline, CDR1 is DFQATT, CDR2 SNEGSKA (reference sequence). Trimming took 0 bases from V and 2 from J, leaving 14 bases between them. CDR3 amino acids: CSARDRGSGTYEQYF. The CDR3 region has the DNA TGCAGTGCTAGAGATAGGGGCAGCGGAACCTACGAGCAGTACTTC.

The table lists this clonotype with a few counts. J is TRBJ2-5 and V is TRBV5-1; D gene uncertain. Per the germline V gene, CDR1 is SGHRS and CDR2 is YFSETQ. This CDR3 region has 15 residues. V shed 1 base and J shed 2 bases, with 12 bases lying between them. CDR3 coding DNA: TGCGCCAGCAGCTTGAGCTTCGGTATTCAAGAGACCCAGTACTTC. Translated, it gives CASSLSFGIQETQYF.

In its sample, this clonotype ranks as medium-sized (0.01 to 0.1%). The rearrangement joins TRBV6-1 to TRBJ2-7; 12 positions match TRBD1. This CDR3 has 13 amino acids. Germline CDR1 reads MNHNS; CDR2 reads SASEGT. Losses at the gene ends were 7 bases for V and 6 bases for J; bases not matched to a gene: 4. The CDR3 loop reads CASTGTGGREQYF. For the CDR3, the DNA is TGTGCCAGCACCGGGACAGGGGGCCGCGAGCAGTACTTC.

This clonotype was recorded many times. The V call is TRBV20-1, the J call TRBJ1-3; 7 nucleotides line up with TRBD1. The CDR3 runs 14 residues. Germline V gene sequence: CDR1 DFQATT, CDR2 SNEGSKA (reference sequence). J was trimmed by 8 bases and V by 0 bases; bases with no gene match: 7. CDR3 sequence (DNA): TGCAGTGCTAGAGATCCCAAGCAGGGGGACACCATATATTTT. Its translation is CSARDPKQGDTIYF.

This clonotype was detected many times. This rearrangement joins TRBV5-1 to TRBJ1-5; no firm D call. From germline, CDR1 is SGHRS and CDR2 YFSETQ. Trimming shortened V by 0 bases and J by 0 bases, and 7 bases separated the two germline ends. CDR3 size: 15 residues. This CDR3 reads CASSLDWGSNQPQHF. The CDR3 bases are TGCGCCAGCAGCTTGGATTGGGGTAGCAATCAGCCCCAGCATTTT.

This clonotype occurred once. The chain uses TRBV5-1 and TRBJ1-6; D may be TRBD1 (6 bases). Germline loops: CDR1 SGHRS, CDR2 YFSETQ. The CDR3 spans 14 residues. CDR3 nucleotides: TGCGAAAGCAGTGCAGGGGTAAATAATTCACCCCTCCACTTT. Translating it yields CESSAGVNNSPLHF.

This clonotype turned up a few times. The rearrangement links TRBV7-8 to TRBJ2-3; perhaps D is TRBD1 or TRBD2 (5 bases each). The germline V and J ends were trimmed by 6 bases and 6 bases, with 16 bases remaining between them. The CDR3 covers 14 residues. Germline V CDR1 and CDR2: SGHVS, FQNEAQ. The CDR3 sequence is CASSWAGALDTQYF. The CDR3 DNA is TGTGCCAGCAGTTGGGCCGGGGCGCTCGATACGCAGTATTTT.

This clonotype is deemed medium-sized (0.01 to 0.1%). The chain employs TRBV15 and TRBJ2-1, with 9 bases that match TRBD1. This CDR3 region has 14 residues. Germline values: CDR1 LNHNV, CDR2 YYDKDF (reference sequence). J was trimmed by 8 bases and V by 4 bases; bases with no gene match: 6. The CDR3 loop reads CATSTDRGMDEQFF. In DNA form, the CDR3 reads TGTGCCACCAGCACCGACAGGGGGATGGATGAGCAGTTCTTC.

The sample holds a few counts of this clonotype. This chain uses TRBV29-1 with TRBJ1-3; no clear D gene. The germline CDR1 and CDR2 sequences are SQVTM and ANQGSEA. The CDR3 covers 15 residues. Trimming cost V 2 bases and J 0 bases, with 11 bases left between them. The CDR3 reads CSVESLESSGNTIYF. The CDR3 nucleotides are TGCAGCGTTGAATCCTTAGAGAGCTCTGGAAACACCATATATTTT.

This clonotype is categorized as medium-sized. The rearrangement links TRBV7-8 to TRBJ2-2; D is perhaps TRBD2 (6 bases). Between the trimmed V and J ends, which lost 3 bases and 9 bases, there was a span of 14 bases. Germline V CDR1 and CDR2: SGHVS, FQNEAQ. The CDR3 is 14 amino acids. CDR3 protein: CASSLGLSVWELFF. The CDR3 DNA follows: TGTGCCAGCAGCTTGGGACTCTCGGTCTGGGAGCTGTTTTTT.